This TCR beta chain derives from a study of blood T cell repertoires in COVID-19 (dated by TCRdb to 2020 to 2022). With regard to the full study: Samples from collaborators originated in the United States, Italy and Spain and spanned both the acute and convalescent phases of COVID-19. The material from the prospective study consisted of cDNA or gDNA derived from T cells, B-cell-depleted T cells, or PBMCs. Subjects who had been exposed to COVID-19, were actively infected with it, or had recovered from it provided the deeply sampled blood TCRbeta repertoires that made up the dataset. The repertoires were made available in a free public database intended to serve as a resource for research on the immune response to SARS-CoV-2. Samples came from the ongoing ImmuneRACE study (first 160 participants) plus 1,254 subjects from 6 global collaborators. The sample metadata nearly always contained a de-identified subject ID, COVID-19 status, age in years and sex. Where available, HLA class I and class II types were obtained from metadata supplied by the sample provider rather than from assay-based typing. Findings and caveats that apply to the study as a whole: The amount of clinical and demographic metadata varied by source and participant and was provided uncurated.

TCRbeta CDR3 regions were amplified from genomic DNA using the immunoSEQ Assay, a bias-controlled multiplex PCR. As for the original processing: Nucleated cell counts per sample were estimated from amplification of reference gene primers within the assay. To quantify the absolute abundance of each unique TCRbeta CDR3 rearrangement, sequence reads were collapsed and filtered. For each sample, productive Simpson clonality was calculated as the square root of Simpson's diversity index across productive rearrangements. Imported from immuneACCESS, the table was reduced by TCRdb to in-frame sequences with V and J called. These copies leave out some clones; in studies compared against another copy, an unresolved V gene accounts for under half, and the cause of the remainder is not known. The V and J calls and clone size come from that table; D and trimming were worked out from the DNA. Across this sample there are over 600,000 clones, with 85% to 90% seen only once. The ten largest make up under 0.3% of the sample.

Whole blood was collected in K2EDTA tubes by collaborating institutions according to the institutions' own protocols. For TCRbeta analysis, collaborators shipped samples as frozen whole blood, isolated PBMCs, or DNA extracted from either of those sample types. As regards this clone: Which antigen it targets is not known. The input lacks base qualities; no much larger clone sits a single base away.

The CDR3, from cysteine to phenylalanine, totals 19 residues. Of all the DNA, just the CDR3 is kept, 57 bases in frame from base 1. Here V drops 4 bases and J drops 2 bases, and the junction holds 17 bases not matched to any gene. The germline V gene yields SGHVS for CDR1 and FQNEAQ for CDR2. This sequence uses TRBV7-8 and TRBJ2-3; a stretch of 8 junction bases matches TRBD2. This receptor was obtained from a woman aged 18-30 years with acute or convalescent COVID-19. Input material: peripheral blood. The nucleotide sequence reads TGTGCCAGCAGCTCACCCACCGGGGGGGTTCTTTTATCCACAGATACGCAGTATTTT. The translation is CASSSPTGGVLLSTDTQYF.